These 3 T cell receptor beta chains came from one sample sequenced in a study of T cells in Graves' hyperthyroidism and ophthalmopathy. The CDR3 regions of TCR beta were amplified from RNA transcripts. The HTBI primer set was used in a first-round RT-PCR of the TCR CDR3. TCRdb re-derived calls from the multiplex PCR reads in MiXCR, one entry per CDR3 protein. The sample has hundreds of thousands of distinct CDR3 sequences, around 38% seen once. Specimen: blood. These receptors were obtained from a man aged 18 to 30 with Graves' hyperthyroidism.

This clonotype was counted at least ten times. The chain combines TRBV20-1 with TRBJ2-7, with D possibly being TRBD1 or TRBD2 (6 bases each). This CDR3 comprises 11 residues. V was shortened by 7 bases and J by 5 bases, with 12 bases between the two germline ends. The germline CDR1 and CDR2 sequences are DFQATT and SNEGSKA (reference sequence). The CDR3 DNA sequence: TGCAGTGTTTGGAGGGGGGACGAGCAGTACTTC. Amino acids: CSVWRGDEQYF.

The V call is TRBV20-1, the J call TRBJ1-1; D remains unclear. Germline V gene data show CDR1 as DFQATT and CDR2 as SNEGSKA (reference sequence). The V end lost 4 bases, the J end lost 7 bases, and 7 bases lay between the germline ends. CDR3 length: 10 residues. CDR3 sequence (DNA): TGCAGTGCTACCCGGGGTGAAGCTTTCTTT. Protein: CSATRGEAFF.

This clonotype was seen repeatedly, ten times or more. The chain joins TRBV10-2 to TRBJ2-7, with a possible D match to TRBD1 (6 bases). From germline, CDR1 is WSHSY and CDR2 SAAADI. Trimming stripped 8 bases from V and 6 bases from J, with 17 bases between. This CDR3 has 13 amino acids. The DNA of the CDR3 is TGCGCCAGCTCTCGGCAGGGGCTAAGCGAGCAGTACTTC. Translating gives CASSRQGLSEQYF.